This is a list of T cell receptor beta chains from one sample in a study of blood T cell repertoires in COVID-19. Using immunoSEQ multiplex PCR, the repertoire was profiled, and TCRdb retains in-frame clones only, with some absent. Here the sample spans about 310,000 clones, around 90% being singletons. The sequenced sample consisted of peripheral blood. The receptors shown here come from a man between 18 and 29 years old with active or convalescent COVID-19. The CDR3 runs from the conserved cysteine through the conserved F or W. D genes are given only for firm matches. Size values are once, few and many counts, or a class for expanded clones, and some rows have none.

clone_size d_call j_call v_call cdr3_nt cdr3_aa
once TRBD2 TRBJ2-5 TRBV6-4 TGTGCCAGCAGTGATCGAACTAGCGGGAGATGTGAGACCCAGTACTTC CASSDRTSGRCETQYF
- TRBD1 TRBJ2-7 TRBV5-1 TGCGCCAGCAGCCCGAGGACAGGAGTCTCCTACGAGCAGTACTTC CASSPRTGVSYEQYF
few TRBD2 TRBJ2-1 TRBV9 TGTGCCAGCAGCGCGGGCGCTAGCGGGAGTATCAGTGAGCAGTTCTTC CASSAGASGSISEQFF
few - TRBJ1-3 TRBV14 TGTGCCAGCACTTTCGGGTCCGGAAACACCATATATTTT CASTFGSGNTIYF
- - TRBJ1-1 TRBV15 TGTGCCACCAGCAGAGATTTGCCCTACAGGGACCGGGGGGGATGGAACACTGAAGCTTTCTTT CATSRDLPYRDRGGWNTEAFF
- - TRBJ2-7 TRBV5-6 TGTGCCAGCAGCTTATACACAGGGAACGAGCAGTACTTC CASSLYTGNEQYF
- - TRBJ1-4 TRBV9 TGTGCCAGCAGCGTAGCGCAGGCCTCTAATGAAAAACTGTTTTTT CASSVAQASNEKLFF
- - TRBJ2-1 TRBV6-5 TGTGCCAGCAGTTACTCTTTGTCGTATTCCTACAATGAGCAGTTCTTC CASSYSLSYSYNEQFF
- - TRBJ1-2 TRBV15 TGTGCCACCAGCAGAGCGGCCAGGTGGGACTATGGCTACACCTTC CATSRAARWDYGYTF
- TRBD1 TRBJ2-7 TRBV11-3 TGTGCCAGCAGCTTAGACAGGGGGCTCTACGAGCAGTACTTC CASSLDRGLYEQYF
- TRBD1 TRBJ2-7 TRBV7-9 TGTGCCAGCAGCCACTCCGGGACAGGGGACGAGCAGTACTTC CASSHSGTGDEQYF
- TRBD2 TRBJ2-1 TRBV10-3 TGTGCCATCAGTGATACCGGGACTAGCGGGGGCGGCTTCTTC CAISDTGTSGGGFF
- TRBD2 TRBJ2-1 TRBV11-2 TGTGCCAGCAGCTTGAGACTAGCGGAGAGCTACAATGAGCAGTTCTTC CASSLRLAESYNEQFF
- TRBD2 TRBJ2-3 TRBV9 TGTGCCAGCAGTTCCGGAGGGACTAGCGGGGGGGGAGATACGCAGTATTTT CASSSGGTSGGGDTQYF
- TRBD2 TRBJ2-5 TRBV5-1 TGCGCCAGCAGTTCCGGGACTAGCGGACAAGAGACCCAGTACTTC CASSSGTSGQETQYF
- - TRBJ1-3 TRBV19 TGTGCCAGTAGTATAGTATGGGCCAGCTCTGGAAACACCATATATTTT CASSIVWASSGNTIYF
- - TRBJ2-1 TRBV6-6 TGTGCCAGCAGTTCCTATTCGGGGAATGAGCAGTTCTTC CASSSYSGNEQFF
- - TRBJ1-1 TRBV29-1 TGCAGCGTTGAAGGAGGAACTGAAGCTTTCTTT CSVEGGTEAFF
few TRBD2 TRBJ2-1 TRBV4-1 TGCGCCAGCAGCCCTTTGTGGGAGGGCCACTATGAGCAGTTCTTC CASSPLWEGHYEQFF
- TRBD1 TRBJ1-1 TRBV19 TGTGCCAGTAGTATTCCACAGGGGGCTAGGACTGAAGCTTTCTTT CASSIPQGARTEAFF
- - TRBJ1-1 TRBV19 TGTGCCAGTAGGGAGGAAAGGGGGGGGATGAACACTGAAGCTTTCTTT CASREERGGMNTEAFF
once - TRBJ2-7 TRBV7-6 TGTGCCAGCAGCTTAGGGCGGGTTGGAGTATTCTACGAGCAGTACTTC CASSLGRVGVFYEQYF
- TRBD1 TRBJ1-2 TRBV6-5 TGTGCCAGCAGGACAGGGGTGGACTATGGCTACACCTTC CASRTGVDYGYTF
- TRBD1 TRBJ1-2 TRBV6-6 TGTGCCAGCAGTCGACAGGGGCGCTATTCAGATCCATCCATTCCCCTCTATCTCGACTATGGCTACACCTTC CASSRQGRYSDPSIPLYLDYGYTF
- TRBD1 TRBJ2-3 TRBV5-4 TGTGCCAGCAGGGGAGGACAGGGGGCGAACCTTTTTACGCAGTATTTT CASRGGQGANLFTQYF
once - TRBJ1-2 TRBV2 TGTGCCAGCAGTGACCTCGGGGGTGGTGGCTACACCTTC CASSDLGGGGYTF
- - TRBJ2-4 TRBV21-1 TGTGCCAGCCCCGTGAGGGACAGGGTGTCAAACATTCAGTACTTC CASPVRDRVSNIQYF
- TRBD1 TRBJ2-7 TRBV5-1 TGCGCCAGCAGCCGACAGGGGTTGGCGAGGCGTAGCTCCTACGAGCAGTACTTC CASSRQGLARRSSYEQYF
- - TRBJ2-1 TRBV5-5 TGTGCCAGCAGTTTGGTTAGCTCCTACAATGAGCAGTTCTTC CASSLVSSYNEQFF
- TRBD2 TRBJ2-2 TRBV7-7 TGTGCCAGCAGCTTAGATATCCCGGCCGTAGCGGGGGGATCGAACACCGGGGAGCTGTTTTTT CASSLDIPAVAGGSNTGELFF
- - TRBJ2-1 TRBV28 TGTGCCAGCAGTTTATTTAGCTCCATCGAGCAGTTCTTC CASSLFSSIEQFF
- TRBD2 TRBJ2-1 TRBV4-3 TGCGCCAGCAGCCAAGTGGCACTAGCGGGGGAGAATGAGCAGTTCTTC CASSQVALAGENEQFF
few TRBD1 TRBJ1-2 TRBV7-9 TGTGCCAGCAGCCAGAGGGGACAGCAAGACTATGGCTACACCTTC CASSQRGQQDYGYTF
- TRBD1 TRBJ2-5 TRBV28 TGTGCCAGCAGTTTAACAGGGGTCCAAGAGACCCAGTACTTC CASSLTGVQETQYF
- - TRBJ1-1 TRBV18 TGTGCCAGCTCCCTCCAGGGGATGAACACTGAAGCTTTCTTT CASSLQGMNTEAFF
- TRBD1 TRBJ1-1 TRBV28 TGTGCCAGCGGCAGGGGACAGGAGGACACTGAAGCTTTCTTT CASGRGQEDTEAFF
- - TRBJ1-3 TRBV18 TGTGCCAGCTCACCACCAGGAGTGACTGGAAACACCATATATTTT CASSPPGVTGNTIYF
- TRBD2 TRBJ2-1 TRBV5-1 TGCGCCAGCAGCTTGGACCCTAGCGGGAGGGGTAATGAGCAGTTCTTC CASSLDPSGRGNEQFF
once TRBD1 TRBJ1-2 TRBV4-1 TGCGCCAGCAGCCTAGGGACAGGGAATGGCTACACCTTC CASSLGTGNGYTF
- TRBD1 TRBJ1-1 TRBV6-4 TGTGCCAGCAGTGACCCCGCCGGGACAGAAGTTCTTTGGGGGCTTATGTGGGGGAACACTGAAGCTTTCTTT CASSDPAGTEVLWGLMWGNTEAFF
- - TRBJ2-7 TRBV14 TGTGCCAGCAGCCAATACAGGGGACTTGAGTCCGAGCAGTACTTC CASSQYRGLESEQYF
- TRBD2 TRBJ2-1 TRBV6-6 TGTGCCAGCAGTTATCATCCGGCTAGCGGGAGTAATGAGCAGTTCTTC CASSYHPASGSNEQFF
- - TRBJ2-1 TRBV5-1 TGCGCCAGCAGCTTGGATCCTTCGGCAGGGTCCTACAATGAGCAGTTCTTC CASSLDPSAGSYNEQFF
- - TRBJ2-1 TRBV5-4 TGTGCCAGCAGCTTAGGGGGAGCGACCCGCTCCTACAATGAGCAGTTCTTC CASSLGGATRSYNEQFF
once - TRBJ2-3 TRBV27 TGTGCCAGCAGTTTAGAGAACACAGATACGCAGTATTTT CASSLENTDTQYF
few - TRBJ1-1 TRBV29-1 TGCAGCGTTGAAATACAGGGCATGAACACTGAAGCTTTCTTT CSVEIQGMNTEAFF
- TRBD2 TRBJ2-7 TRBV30 TGTGCCTGGAGTGTAATGGAGGATGGCGGGAGTAGCTCCTACGAGCAGTACTTC CAWSVMEDGGSSSYEQYF
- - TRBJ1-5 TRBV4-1 TGCGCCAGCAGCCAAGCCGGACAGCACAATCAGCCCCAGCATTTT CASSQAGQHNQPQHF
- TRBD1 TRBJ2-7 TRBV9 TGTGCCAGCAGCCCAGAAGCCGGGACAGCCTACGAGCAGTACTTC CASSPEAGTAYEQYF
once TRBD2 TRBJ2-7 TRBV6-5 TGTGCCAGCAGGGCAGGACTAGCGGTAACCTACGAGCAGTACTTC CASRAGLAVTYEQYF
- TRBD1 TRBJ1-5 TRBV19 TGTGCCAGTAGTGCACAGGGGGCACTCGGCAATCAGCCCCAGCATTTT CASSAQGALGNQPQHF
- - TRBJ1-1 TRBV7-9 TGTGCCAGCAGCTTAGGCGGGGGCACTGAAGCTTTCTTT CASSLGGGTEAFF